This entry lists 30 T cell receptor beta chains sequenced from one sample in a study of identical twins. One entry per CDR3 protein results from TCRdb running MiXCR on the 5' RACE reads. The table lists about 690,000 distinct CDR3 sequences, roughly 6% of them singletons, with roughly 1.6% in the top ten. Sequenced material: naive T cells sorted from blood. Every receptor here comes from a man aged 18-30 years in good health.

The CDR3 nucleotides are TGTGCCAGCAGGGTAGCTAGCGGCAATGAGCAGTTCTTC. It codes for CASRVASGNEQFF. The gene calls are TRBV27 and TRBJ2-1, with 7 bases lining up with TRBD2. V lost 6 bases and J lost 6; bases outside the gene matches: 5. This CDR3 has 13 amino acids. Per the germline V gene, CDR1 is MNHEY and CDR2 is SMNVEV (reference sequence).

The chain carries TRBV20-1 and TRBJ2-5; TRBD1 aligns across 8 bases. Germline CDR1 and CDR2: DFQATT and SNEGSKA (reference sequence). The J segment lost 2 bases and the V segment lost 0 bases, leaving 8 bases of the junction unmatched. The CDR3 is 16 amino acids. CDR3 sequence reads: CSARERDRSYQETQYF. For the CDR3, the DNA is TGCAGTGCTAGAGAACGGGACAGGAGCTATCAAGAGACCCAGTACTTC.

In its sample, this clonotype was seen many times. The J gene is TRBJ2-7, the V gene TRBV6-1; 7 bases are a match to TRBD1. V dropped 6 bases and J dropped 3; count of bases not matched to a gene: 5. Germline V gene lookup returns CDR1 MNHNS and CDR2 SASEGT. CDR3 length: 13 amino acids. The CDR3 coding sequence is TGTGCCAGCAGCCCGGACAGGCGCTACGAGCAGTACTTC. Encoded protein: CASSPDRRYEQYF.

This clonotype showed up just a few times. The gene calls are TRBV27 and TRBJ2-3; D is unresolved. V was trimmed by 3 bases and J by 4 bases, leaving 20 bases between them. This CDR3 is built from 17 residues. CDR1 is MNHEY, CDR2 SMNVEV, per germline (reference sequence). CDR3 protein: CASSFRKWPPSSDTQYF. The CDR3 DNA reads as TGTGCCAGCAGTTTCCGAAAGTGGCCCCCGAGCTCAGATACGCAGTATTTT.

This clonotype was picked up a small number of times. This sequence joins TRBV12-3 or TRBV12-4 and TRBJ2-3, with D perhaps given as TRBD1 or TRBD2 (6 bases each). The CDR3 runs 14 residues. Trimming left V 6 bases short and J 10 bases short, with 20 bases between. CDR3 DNA: TGTGCCAGCAGGCCCCAGGAGGGGGTGGACCCGCAGTATTTT. Amino acid sequence: CASRPQEGVDPQYF.

The table lists this clonotype with many counts. The chain joins TRBV7-9 to TRBJ2-5; D call uncertain. This CDR3 is built from 13 residues. Germline CDR1 and CDR2: SEHNR and FQNEAQ (reference sequence). Deletions cut 6 bases from V and 2 bases from J, with 10 bases between. CDR3 coding DNA: TGTGCCAGCAGTTTATCCGGGCAAGAGACCCAGTACTTC. Its translation is CASSLSGQETQYF.

This chain links TRBV3-1 with TRBJ2-1, with 12 nucleotides matching TRBD2. Germline CDR1 is LGHDT and CDR2 is YNNKEL (reference sequence). There are 17 residues in the CDR3. Trimming took 1 base from V and 2 from J; bases not matched to a gene: 3. Here the CDR3 reads CASSQGRTSGTYNEQFF. CDR3 DNA sequence: TGTGCCAGCAGCCAAGGCCGGACTAGCGGGACCTACAATGAGCAGTTCTTC.

This clonotype appeared a few times. The chain uses TRBV6-2 or TRBV6-3 and TRBJ2-7; 7 bases align to TRBD1. CDR3 size: 14 residues. The V gene end was trimmed by 6 bases and the J gene end by 0 bases; junction bases not matched to a gene: 5. Germline V gene lookup returns CDR1 MNHEY and CDR2 SVGEGT. The CDR3 nucleotides are TGTGCCAGCAGACCTTGGACAGGCTCCTACGAGCAGTACGTC. This gives the protein CASRPWTGSYEQYV.

About this clonotype itself: This CDR3 fails to terminate in the conserved phenylalanine or tryptophan, so it likely reflects a read error. V gene TRBV5-4 combines with J gene TRBJ1-6; the D gene is possibly TRBD1 (5 bases). V shed 4 bases and J shed 10 bases, with 12 bases lying between them. The length of the CDR3 is 13 residues. Per germline, CDR1 SGHNT and CDR2 YYREEE (reference sequence). CDR3 protein: CASSIRVGSPLHS. The CDR3 nucleotides are TGTGCCAGCAGCATCAGGGTTGGCTCACCCCTCCACTCT.

This clonotype was found many times. This chain uses TRBV9 with TRBJ2-2; 7 bases map to TRBD2. V was pared by 4 bases and J by 3 bases, with 15 bases of the junction left unmatched. CDR3 length equals 18 residues. The germline gives CDR1 SGDLS, CDR2 YYNGEE. CDR3 in DNA: TGTGCCAGCAGCCCGCCGAGGGGCGGGAGCCGCGACACCGGGGAGCTGTTTTTT. This translates into CASSPPRGGSRDTGELFF.

This clonotype was seen more than once but under ten times. The J gene is TRBJ2-1, the V gene TRBV20-1, with 12 bases matching TRBD2. The V gene end was trimmed by 6 bases and the J gene end by 8 bases; junction bases not matched to a gene: 8. Germline V CDR1 and CDR2: DFQATT, SNEGSKA (reference sequence). The CDR3 has 14 residues. CDR3: CSAPTSGRGYEQFF. CDR3 DNA: TGCAGTGCCCCGACTAGCGGGAGAGGGTATGAGCAGTTCTTC.

The chain uses TRBV12-3 or TRBV12-4 and TRBJ2-3; 7 nucleotides agree with TRBD2. The J segment lost 2 bases and the V segment lost 5 bases, leaving 7 bases of the junction unmatched. CDR3 length: 15 residues. CDR3 sequence reads: CASSRRGSLTDTQYF. In DNA form, the CDR3 reads TGTGCCAGCAGTCGGCGGGGGTCCCTCACAGATACGCAGTATTTT.

This clonotype was found many times. V usage is TRBV12-3 or TRBV12-4 and J usage is TRBJ1-1; D is perhaps TRBD1 (6 bases). V shed 3 bases and J shed 1 base, with 18 bases lying between them. CDR3 length: 17 amino acids. The CDR3 nucleotides are TGTGCCAGCAGTTTTCTGTTGCCCGGGACAAAGAACACTGAAGCTTTCTTT. It codes for CASSFLLPGTKNTEAFF.

This clonotype was counted many times. The genes are TRBV5-1 and TRBJ1-2; D call uncertain. The CDR3 totals 11 residues. Germline V CDR1 and CDR2: SGHRS, YFSETQ. V was clipped by 0 bases and J by 7 bases, with 4 bases between them. The CDR3, as DNA: TGCGCCAGCAGCTTGGGGGCTGGCTACACCTTC. Amino acid sequence: CASSLGAGYTF. Supplemented by reference TRBV5-1 and TRBJ1-2, the full variable domain reads KAGVTQTPRYLIKTRGQQVTLSCSPISGHRSVSWYQQTPGQGLQFLFEYFSETQRNKGNFPGRFSGRQFSNSRSEMNVSTLELGDSALYLCASSLGAGYTFGSGTRLTVV.

This clonotype was observed at least ten times. This sequence joins TRBV5-5 and TRBJ2-7; 9 positions agree with TRBD1. There are 15 residues in the CDR3. Germline loops: CDR1 SGHKS, CDR2 YYEKEE (reference sequence). Germline trimming cut 0 bases from V and 2 bases from J; bases unmatched to any gene: 3. Written as DNA, the CDR3 is TGTGCCAGCAGCTTGGTGGGACAGGGCACCTACGAGCAGTACGTC. Translated: CASSLVGQGTYEQYV.

This clonotype was observed at least ten times. The rearrangement joins TRBV24-1 to TRBJ2-1; 10 bases agree with TRBD1. CDR1 is KGHDR and CDR2 is SFDVKD in the germline V gene. This CDR3 contains 16 residues. The trim removed 6 bases at V and 4 bases at J, leaving 8 bases unmatched. CDR3 nucleotides: TGTGCCACCAGTAGACCGGGACAGGGGACTTACAATGAGCAGTTCTTC. It codes for CATSRPGQGTYNEQFF.

This clonotype came up many times. This chain links TRBV5-1 with TRBJ2-3; 12 nucleotides line up with TRBD2. The CDR3 covers 19 residues. V shed 5 bases and J 0 bases; nucleotides not matched to a gene: 13. Germline V gene sequence: CDR1 SGHRS, CDR2 YFSETQ. DNA of the CDR3: TGCGCCAGCAGAAGGGGCCCCCGGACTAGCGGGATGAGCACAGATACGCAGTATTTT. Translating it yields CASRRGPRTSGMSTDTQYF.

This clonotype turned up a few times. The J gene is TRBJ2-5, the V gene TRBV20-1; 7 bases fit TRBD2. The germline gives CDR1 DFQATT, CDR2 SNEGSKA (reference sequence). The ends lost 8 bases at V and 2 bases at J; junction bases unmatched: 5. The CDR3 totals 12 residues. The CDR3 here is CSISSGQETQYF. CDR3 DNA sequence: TGCAGTATTTCTAGCGGACAAGAGACCCAGTACTTC.

This clonotype was seen at least ten times. The rearrangement joins TRBV11-2 to TRBJ2-3; D possibly corresponds to TRBD2 (6 bases). CDR1 and CDR2 from the germline V gene are SGHAT and FQNNGV. The CDR3 has 17 residues. V was pared by 2 bases and J by 2 bases, with 17 bases between. The chain's CDR3 is CASSLRSIAVDTDTQYF. The CDR3 DNA is TGTGCCAGCAGCTTAAGGTCCATAGCGGTGGACACAGATACGCAGTATTTT.

As DNA, the CDR3 is TGTGCCAGCAGTTCAGCACAGGGGTACGGGGCCAACGTCCTGACTTTC. This encodes CASSSAQGYGANVLTF. The chain has TRBV6-5 and TRBJ2-6; 7 positions match TRBD1. The CDR3 totals 16 residues. Germline V gene lookup returns CDR1 MNHEY and CDR2 SVGAGI. Unmatched junction bases numbered 7, after V lost 4 bases and J lost 4 bases.

V gene TRBV7-6 combines with J gene TRBJ2-1; D perhaps matches TRBD1 (6 bases). V was cut by 5 bases and J by 7 bases, with 15 bases left in between. Germline V gives CDR1 SGHVS, CDR2 FNYEAQ. The CDR3 extends over 14 amino acids. The CDR3 coding sequence is TGTGCCAGCAGCCCCCGACAGGCCAGAAATGAGCAGTTCTTC. Its protein product is CASSPRQARNEQFF.

This clonotype was observed a handful of times. The genes are TRBV20-1 and TRBJ1-4, with 7 positions matching TRBD1. V was pared by 2 bases and J by 4 bases, with 7 bases of the junction left unmatched. The CDR3 sequence is 15 residues long. The germline gives CDR1 DFQATT, CDR2 SNEGSKA (reference sequence). CDR3 loop: CSARRGQAINEKLFF. The CDR3 nucleotides read TGCAGTGCTAGACGTGGACAGGCGATTAATGAAAAACTGTTTTTT.

This clonotype was seen at least ten times. J is TRBJ2-5 and V is TRBV27; D might be TRBD2 (5 bases). The ends were cut back, 4 bases at V and 5 bases at J, with 14 bases in the middle. The CDR3 consists of 14 residues. Germline V gene lookup returns CDR1 MNHEY and CDR2 SMNVEV (reference sequence). The CDR3 here is CASSWTGIRETQYF. The CDR3 DNA follows: TGTGCCAGCAGTTGGACGGGGATAAGGGAGACCCAGTACTTC.

Ten or more counts support this clonotype. The chain employs TRBV5-1 and TRBJ2-1; weak D call: TRBD2 (6 bases). The germline V gene has CDR1 SGHRS and CDR2 YFSETQ. V was shortened by 6 bases and J by 3 bases, with 7 bases between the two germline ends. This CDR3 is 12 amino acids long. CDR3 bases: TGCGCCAGCAAGGAGGGCTACAATGAGCAGTTCTTC. Amino acid sequence: CASKEGYNEQFF.

This clonotype showed up many times. The chain carries TRBV20-1 and TRBJ2-2, with D perhaps TRBD2 (6 bases). The germline V gene encodes CDR1 DFQATT and CDR2 SNEGSKA (reference sequence). V was clipped by 2 bases and J by 3 bases, with 13 bases between them. The CDR3 has 15 amino acids. The CDR3 nucleotides read TGCAGTGCTAGAATCGGGACTGACTACACCGGGGAGCTGTTTTTT. Protein: CSARIGTDYTGELFF.

Ten or more counts support this clonotype. This rearrangement joins TRBV6-2 or TRBV6-3 to TRBJ1-6; maybe TRBD1 (6 bases). This CDR3 has 13 amino acids. The germline V and J ends were trimmed by 6 bases and 5 bases, with 8 bases remaining between them. Germline assignment: CDR1 MNHEY and CDR2 SVGEGT. For the CDR3, the DNA is TGTGCCAGCAGGGACAGCGATAATTCACCCCTCCACTTT. It is translated as CASRDSDNSPLHF.

This clonotype turned up a few times. J is TRBJ1-2 and V is TRBV5-1; unclear D gene. V dropped 0 bases and J dropped 3 bases, with 9 bases sitting between them. The CDR3 is 14 residues long. Germline V gene data show CDR1 as SGHRS and CDR2 as YFSETQ. The CDR3 sequence is CASSLVTAYYGYTF. The CDR3 region has the DNA TGCGCCAGCAGCTTGGTAACAGCCTACTATGGCTACACCTTC.

The chain is built from TRBV24-1 and TRBJ2-5; D is uncertain. The CDR3 covers 13 residues. Trimming stripped 2 bases from V and 5 bases from J, with 8 bases between. The germline CDR1 and CDR2 sequences are KGHDR and SFDVKD. CDR3 sequence (DNA): TGTGCCACCAGTGATTGGGCCTCGGAGACCCAGTACTTC. Encoded protein: CATSDWASETQYF.

This sequence joins TRBV5-1 and TRBJ2-7; TRBD1 or TRBD2 may be the D gene (5 bases each). Trimming pared 0 bases from V and 7 bases from J, leaving 20 bases between. Germline loops: CDR1 SGHRS, CDR2 YFSETQ. This CDR3 has 16 residues. In DNA, the CDR3 is TGCGCCAGCAGCTTGGGACGAGGGGCGGTAGCGAGGGAGCAGTACTTC. The encoded protein is CASSLGRGAVAREQYF.

This rearrangement joins TRBV29-1 to TRBJ1-1; no clear D gene. The V gene lost 1 base and the J gene lost 7 bases, with 7 bases spanning the gap. CDR1 is SQVTM, CDR2 ANQGSEA, per germline. The CDR3 runs 11 residues. This chain's CDR3 is CSVEGAVEAFF. CDR3 DNA sequence: TGCAGCGTTGAAGGGGCCGTTGAAGCTTTCTTT.